Given below is one T cell receptor beta chain in context. Its target is unknown. This could be a read error, since a much larger clone is one nucleotide away. All donors came from Russia, were Caucasian and healthy, and spanned ages roughly 6 to 100. Sample-barcoded 5' priming and a J-beta primer mix drove a second PCR of about 7 to 12 cycles. TCRdb re-analysed the 5' RACE reads in MiXCR, keeping a single row per CDR3 protein. This repertoire shows hundreds of thousands of distinct CDR3 sequences, about 30% found once; its top ten account for approximately 15%. This record belongs to a study of blood T cells in healthy people across ages. Study observations and caveats: PBMCs were not sorted, which prevented a conclusive comparison of naive versus antigen-experienced cells.

CDR3 size: 14 residues. Germline-derived CDR1 and CDR2 are DFQATT and SNEGSKA (reference sequence). V lost 8 bases and J lost 5; bases outside the gene matches: 12. This chain links TRBV20-1 with TRBJ2-5, with 9 nucleotides matching TRBD2. Sequenced material: blood. The TCR comes from a woman over 75 in good health. CDR3 in amino acids: CSTPVLAGVETQYF. The CDR3 DNA sequence: TGCAGTACTCCCGTGTTAGCGGGGGTGGAGACCCAGTACTTC.